Listed below are T cell receptor beta chains from one sample, sequenced in a study of human T cells and chemical hapten exposure. A single record per CDR3 protein comes from TCRdb applying MiXCR to the RACE reads. The sample yields around 130,000 distinct CDR3 sequences, roughly 9.5% seen once. The sequenced material came from whole blood. Receptors originate from a male donor in good health. Some clones in this sample may be carry-over from other donors' samples. CDR3s include the opening cysteine and the closing phenylalanine or tryptophan. Fields, in order: CDR3 protein, CDR3 DNA, D gene, J gene, V gene, clone size. The D gene is left open where the match is weak. For some rows the clone size is stated as once, few or many, or as a class when expanded; others skip it.

cdr3_aa: CASSSPGQGFYNEQFF; cdr3_nt: TGTGCCAGCAGCTCACCGGGACAGGGCTTCTACAATGAGCAGTTCTTC; d_call: TRBD1; j_call: TRBJ2-1; v_call: TRBV7-9; clone_size: few
cdr3_aa: CSGLTGQESYEQYF; cdr3_nt: TGCAGCGGATTGACAGGGCAAGAGTCCTACGAGCAGTACTTC; d_call: TRBD1; j_call: TRBJ2-7; v_call: TRBV29-1; clone_size: many
cdr3_aa: CASSGRQGVPGELFF; cdr3_nt: TGTGCCAGCAGCGGTCGTCAGGGTGTGCCCGGGGAGCTGTTTTTT; d_call: .; j_call: TRBJ2-2; v_call: TRBV6-4; clone_size: .
cdr3_aa: CASGLNRNQETQYF; cdr3_nt: TGTGCTAGTGGTTTAAACAGAAACCAAGAGACCCAGTACTTC; d_call: .; j_call: TRBJ2-5; v_call: TRBV12-5; clone_size: few
cdr3_aa: CASSEGAGSNTGELFF; cdr3_nt: TGCGCCAGCAGTGAAGGGGCAGGGTCCAACACCGGGGAGCTGTTTTTT; d_call: .; j_call: TRBJ2-2; v_call: TRBV10-2; clone_size: .
cdr3_aa: CASSGGRNEQYF; cdr3_nt: TGTGCCAGCAGTGGGGGGCGAAACGAGCAGTACTTC; d_call: .; j_call: TRBJ2-7; v_call: TRBV7-9; clone_size: many
cdr3_aa: CASSLGDKNYEQYF; cdr3_nt: TGTGCCAGCAGCTTAGGGGACAAAAACTACGAGCAGTACTTC; d_call: .; j_call: TRBJ2-7; v_call: TRBV7-6; clone_size: .
cdr3_aa: CASSYSGSPNIQYF; cdr3_nt: TGTGCCAGCAGTTACTCTGGCAGTCCAAACATTCAGTACTTC; d_call: .; j_call: TRBJ2-4; v_call: TRBV6-2/TRBV6-3; clone_size: .
cdr3_aa: CASSQVQGQGVGEQFF; cdr3_nt: TGCGCCAGCAGCCAAGTGCAGGGGCAGGGGGTGGGCGAGCAGTTCTTC; d_call: TRBD1; j_call: TRBJ2-1; v_call: TRBV4-1; clone_size: .
cdr3_aa: CASSGQLNTEAFF; cdr3_nt: TGCGCCAGCAGCGGACAGCTGAACACTGAAGCTTTCTTT; d_call: .; j_call: TRBJ1-1; v_call: TRBV5-1; clone_size: many
cdr3_aa: CASSSPLIRLAGPLSMETQYF; cdr3_nt: TGTGCCAGCAGTTCCCCCTTGATTAGACTAGCGGGGCCCCTCTCCATGGAGACCCAGTACTTC; d_call: TRBD2; j_call: TRBJ2-5; v_call: TRBV12-3/TRBV12-4; clone_size: many
cdr3_aa: CASSVGGGSTEAFF; cdr3_nt: TGTGCCAGCAGCGTAGGCGGGGGTTCGACTGAAGCTTTCTTT; d_call: .; j_call: TRBJ1-1; v_call: TRBV9; clone_size: many
cdr3_aa: CSARRESNTGELFF; cdr3_nt: TGCAGTGCAAGGAGAGAGAGCAACACCGGGGAGCTGTTTTTT; d_call: .; j_call: TRBJ2-2; v_call: TRBV20-1; clone_size: few
cdr3_aa: CASSFSPDPSYEQYF; cdr3_nt: TGTGCCAGCAGCTTCAGTCCGGACCCCTCCTACGAGCAGTACTTC; d_call: .; j_call: TRBJ2-7; v_call: TRBV7-9; clone_size: many
cdr3_aa: CASSKGVSYEQYF; cdr3_nt: TGTGCCAGCAGCAAAGGCGTCTCCTACGAGCAGTACTTC; d_call: .; j_call: TRBJ2-7; v_call: TRBV21-1; clone_size: medium-sized
cdr3_aa: CATSREQGAVEQYF; cdr3_nt: TGTGCCACCAGCAGAGAACAGGGGGCCGTGGAGCAGTACTTC; d_call: TRBD1; j_call: TRBJ2-7; v_call: TRBV15; clone_size: .
cdr3_aa: CSAVDFRNGELFF; cdr3_nt: TGCAGTGCAGTGGACTTTAGAAACGGGGAGCTGTTTTTT; d_call: .; j_call: TRBJ2-2; v_call: TRBV20-1; clone_size: many
cdr3_aa: CATHRETNTGELFF; cdr3_nt: TGTGCCACCCACAGGGAGACCAACACCGGGGAGCTGTTTTTT; d_call: .; j_call: TRBJ2-2; v_call: TRBV5-4; clone_size: .
cdr3_aa: CASSLLQGGTGELFF; cdr3_nt: TGTGCCAGCAGCTTACTACAGGGTGGTACCGGGGAGCTGTTTTTT; d_call: .; j_call: TRBJ2-2; v_call: TRBV7-7; clone_size: few
cdr3_aa: CASSSRQGRGGQETQYF; cdr3_nt: TGTGCCAGCAGCTCCCGACAGGGGCGAGGTGGCCAAGAGACCCAGTACTTC; d_call: TRBD1; j_call: TRBJ2-5; v_call: TRBV7-7; clone_size: many
cdr3_aa: CSARDSTAPALEQYF; cdr3_nt: TGCAGTGCTAGAGATTCAACAGCTCCCGCCCTCGAGCAGTACTTC; d_call: .; j_call: TRBJ2-7; v_call: TRBV20-1; clone_size: .
cdr3_aa: CAISEGYRDTGNTIYF; cdr3_nt: TGTGCCATCAGTGAGGGGTACCGGGACACTGGAAACACCATATATTTT; d_call: .; j_call: TRBJ1-3; v_call: TRBV10-3; clone_size: .
cdr3_aa: CASNEQYF; cdr3_nt: TGTGCCAGCAACGAGCAGTACTTC; d_call: .; j_call: TRBJ2-7; v_call: TRBV7-9; clone_size: once
cdr3_aa: CASSTRGGTDTQYF; cdr3_nt: TGTGCCAGCAGTACCCGGGGAGGTACAGATACGCAGTATTTT; d_call: .; j_call: TRBJ2-3; v_call: TRBV12-3/TRBV12-4; clone_size: .
cdr3_aa: CASSWGPIYGYTF; cdr3_nt: TGTGCCAGCAGTTGGGGGCCGATCTATGGCTACACCTTC; d_call: .; j_call: TRBJ1-2; v_call: TRBV6-5; clone_size: many
cdr3_aa: CASSRGTEAFF; cdr3_nt: TGTGCCAGCAGCCGTGGCACTGAAGCTTTCTTT; d_call: .; j_call: TRBJ1-1; v_call: TRBV5-5; clone_size: many
cdr3_aa: CASSQGAVGNTEAFF; cdr3_nt: TGCGCCAGCAGCCAAGGGGCCGTGGGGAACACTGAAGCTTTCTTT; d_call: .; j_call: TRBJ1-1; v_call: TRBV4-3; clone_size: .
cdr3_aa: CASSQGQGAIDIQYF; cdr3_nt: TGTGCCAGCTCCCAGGGACAGGGGGCGATCGACATTCAGTACTTC; d_call: TRBD1; j_call: TRBJ2-4; v_call: TRBV18; clone_size: many
cdr3_aa: CASSQEALGGTDTQYF; cdr3_nt: TGTGCCAGCAGCCAAGAAGCCCTAGGGGGCACAGATACGCAGTATTTT; d_call: .; j_call: TRBJ2-3; v_call: TRBV3-1; clone_size: .
cdr3_aa: CASSLMGANTEAFF; cdr3_nt: TGTGCCAGCAGCTTGATGGGGGCGAACACTGAAGCTTTCTTT; d_call: .; j_call: TRBJ1-1; v_call: TRBV7-9; clone_size: .
cdr3_aa: CASSPVTSGGLYNEQFF; cdr3_nt: TGTGCCAGCTCACCAGTGACTAGCGGGGGCCTCTACAATGAGCAGTTCTTC; d_call: TRBD2; j_call: TRBJ2-1; v_call: TRBV18; clone_size: many
cdr3_aa: CSARLAESSYNEQFF; cdr3_nt: TGCAGTGCTAGACTAGCGGAGAGCTCCTACAATGAGCAGTTCTTC; d_call: TRBD2; j_call: TRBJ2-1; v_call: TRBV20-1; clone_size: few
cdr3_aa: CSASGRYSISNTGELFF; cdr3_nt: TGCAGTGCTAGCGGGAGATACTCGATCTCGAACACCGGGGAGCTGTTTTTT; d_call: .; j_call: TRBJ2-2; v_call: TRBV20-1; clone_size: .
cdr3_aa: CASSRTPSGANVLTF; cdr3_nt: TGTGCCAGCAGCCGGACCCCCTCTGGGGCCAACGTCCTGACTTTC; d_call: .; j_call: TRBJ2-6; v_call: TRBV6-2/TRBV6-3; clone_size: few
cdr3_aa: CASSLTDGYTF; cdr3_nt: TGTGCCAGCTCATTGACTGATGGCTACACCTTC; d_call: .; j_call: TRBJ1-2; v_call: TRBV18; clone_size: once
cdr3_aa: CASSLSLNTEAFF; cdr3_nt: TGTGCCAGCAGTTTAAGTTTGAACACTGAAGCTTTCTTT; d_call: .; j_call: TRBJ1-1; v_call: TRBV27; clone_size: many
cdr3_aa: CASSVSNSPLHF; cdr3_nt: TGCGCCAGCAGCGTCAGTAATTCACCCCTCCACTTT; d_call: .; j_call: TRBJ1-6; v_call: TRBV5-1; clone_size: many
cdr3_aa: CASSKGAPESPLHF; cdr3_nt: TGTGCCAGCAGTAAGGGGGCCCCGGAATCACCCCTCCACTTT; d_call: TRBD1; j_call: TRBJ1-6; v_call: TRBV7-9; clone_size: .
cdr3_aa: CVSSQDTGQGRTDTQYF; cdr3_nt: TGTGTCAGCAGCCAAGATACAGGACAGGGACGCACAGATACGCAGTATTTT; d_call: TRBD1; j_call: TRBJ2-3; v_call: TRBV4-2; clone_size: .
cdr3_aa: CSGGGQDFSGANVLTF; cdr3_nt: TGCAGTGGAGGGGGACAGGATTTCTCTGGGGCCAACGTCCTGACTTTC; d_call: TRBD1; j_call: TRBJ2-6; v_call: TRBV20-1; clone_size: .
cdr3_aa: CASSQGRGRSQPQHF; cdr3_nt: TGTGCCAGCAGCCAGGGGAGGGGGCGAAGTCAGCCCCAGCATTTT; d_call: TRBD1; j_call: TRBJ1-5; v_call: TRBV3-1; clone_size: many
cdr3_aa: CASSRDTVPNTGELFF; cdr3_nt: TGTGCCAGCAGTCGGGACACCGTTCCAAACACCGGGGAGCTGTTTTTT; d_call: .; j_call: TRBJ2-2; v_call: TRBV27; clone_size: few